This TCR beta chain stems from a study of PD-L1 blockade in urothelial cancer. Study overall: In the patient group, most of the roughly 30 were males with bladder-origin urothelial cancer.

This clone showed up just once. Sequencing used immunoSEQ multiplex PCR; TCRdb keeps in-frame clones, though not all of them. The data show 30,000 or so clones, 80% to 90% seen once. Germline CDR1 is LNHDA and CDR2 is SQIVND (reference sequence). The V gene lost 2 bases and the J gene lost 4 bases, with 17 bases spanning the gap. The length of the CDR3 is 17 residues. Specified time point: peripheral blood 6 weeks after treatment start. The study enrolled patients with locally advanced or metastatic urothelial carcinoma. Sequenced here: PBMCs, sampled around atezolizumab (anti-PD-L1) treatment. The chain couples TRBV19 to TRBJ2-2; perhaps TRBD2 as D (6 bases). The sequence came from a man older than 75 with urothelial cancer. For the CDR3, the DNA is TGTGCCAGTAGTATATCCATGGGCAAAGCGGGCACCGGGGAGCTGTTTTTT. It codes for CASSISMGKAGTGELFF.